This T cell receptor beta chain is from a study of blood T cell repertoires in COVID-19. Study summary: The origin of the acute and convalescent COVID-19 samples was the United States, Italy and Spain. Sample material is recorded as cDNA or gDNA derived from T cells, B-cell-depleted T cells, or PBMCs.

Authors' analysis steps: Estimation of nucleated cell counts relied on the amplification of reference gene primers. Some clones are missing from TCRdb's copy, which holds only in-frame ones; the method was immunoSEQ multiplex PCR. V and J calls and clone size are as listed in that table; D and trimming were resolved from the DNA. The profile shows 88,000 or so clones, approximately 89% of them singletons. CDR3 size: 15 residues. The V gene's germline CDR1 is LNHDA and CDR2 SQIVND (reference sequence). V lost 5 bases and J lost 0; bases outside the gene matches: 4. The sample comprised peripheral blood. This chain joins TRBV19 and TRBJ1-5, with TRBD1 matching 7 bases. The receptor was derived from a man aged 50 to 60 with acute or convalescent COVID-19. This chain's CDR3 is CASSSTGSSNQPQHF. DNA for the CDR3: TGTGCCAGTAGTTCGACAGGGTCTAGCAATCAGCCCCAGCATTTT.